This T cell receptor (beta chain) was obtained from a study of blood T cell repertoires in COVID-19. Across the study: Cohort 3 donors were reported recovered after two negative PCRs, clearance, or symptom resolution.

The V gene's germline CDR1 is MDHEN and CDR2 SYDVKM. V was clipped by 6 bases and J by 6 bases; unmatched bases: 9. The CDR3 loop spans 15 amino acids. The table came from immunoSEQ multiplex PCR; TCRdb's copy has only in-frame clones and leaves some out. This sample has 250,000 to 300,000 clones; about 88% occur once, and the top ten carry 2% to 2.5%. Participants spanned ages about 18 to 90 years and resided in 20 to 25 US areas. Grouping used clinical history reported by participants in a survey and questionnaire. This TCR was recovered from a woman aged 55-69 years in a cohort exposed to, infected with or recovered from COVID-19 (not recorded which). V gene TRBV28 combines with J gene TRBJ1-5, with 9 bases that match TRBD1. Sequenced material: PBMCs or T cells enriched from blood (not recorded which). The CDR3: CASSTTGGAGQPQHF. The CDR3 bases are TGTGCCAGCAGCACAACAGGGGGCGCGGGTCAGCCCCAGCATTTT.